What follows is one T cell receptor (beta chain) and its context. Repertoires were generated with immunoSEQ multiplex PCR, while TCRdb's copy carries only in-frame clones and drops some. Among some 50,000 clones listed, approximately 84% were seen once. The data are from a study of blood T cell repertoires in COVID-19. V shed 7 bases and J 3 bases; nucleotides not matched to a gene: 2. Germline CDR1 is KGHDR and CDR2 is SFDVKD. This CDR3 is built from 13 residues. V is TRBV24-1 and J is TRBJ2-3; 8 bases agree with TRBD2. The sample comprised peripheral blood. This clonotype originated in a middle-aged man with active COVID-19. CDR3 residues: CATSGGATDTQYF. In DNA form, the CDR3 reads TGTGCCACCAGCGGGGGGGCAACAGATACGCAGTATTTT.